Sequencing of this T cell receptor (beta chain) was carried out in a study of blood T cell repertoires in COVID-19. Study overall: Some COVID-19 samples were acute and others convalescent; all came from the United States, Italy and Spain. PBMCs, B-cell-depleted T cells, or T cells were the source of the cDNA or gDNA that made up the material.

Original methodology: Quantification of nucleated cells was approximated via reference gene primer amplification. Libraries were prepared by immunoSEQ multiplex PCR; TCRdb keeps only in-frame clonotypes and omits some of them. V and J calls plus clone size are reproduced from that table; the DNA served to infer D and trimming. Of 110,000 or so clones listed, around 85% were seen once; the top ten hold approximately 5%. Germline V gene data show CDR1 as ENHRY and CDR2 as SYGVKD. Trimming removed 7 bases at V and 8 bases at J, with 23 bases between. The CDR3 has 15 residues. This clonotype originated in a woman aged 60-70 years with COVID-19, enrolled during active disease. This rearrangement joins TRBV10-3 to TRBJ1-2, with D possibly matching TRBD1 (6 bases). Sequenced sample: peripheral blood. The CDR3 DNA reads TGTGCCATCACGACCCAAGCAATAGGGGGTAACGGCTACACCTTC. It yields the protein CAITTQAIGGNGYTF.